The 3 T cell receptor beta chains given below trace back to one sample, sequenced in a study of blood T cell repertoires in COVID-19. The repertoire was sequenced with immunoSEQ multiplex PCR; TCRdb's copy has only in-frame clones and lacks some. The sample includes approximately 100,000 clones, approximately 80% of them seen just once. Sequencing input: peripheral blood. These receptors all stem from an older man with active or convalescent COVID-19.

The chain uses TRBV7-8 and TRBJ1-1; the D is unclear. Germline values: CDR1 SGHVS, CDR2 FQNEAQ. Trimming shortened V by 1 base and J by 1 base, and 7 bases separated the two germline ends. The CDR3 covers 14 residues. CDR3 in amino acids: CASSLVSPNTEAFF. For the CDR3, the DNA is TGTGCCAGCAGCTTAGTTAGCCCGAACACTGAAGCTTTCTTT.

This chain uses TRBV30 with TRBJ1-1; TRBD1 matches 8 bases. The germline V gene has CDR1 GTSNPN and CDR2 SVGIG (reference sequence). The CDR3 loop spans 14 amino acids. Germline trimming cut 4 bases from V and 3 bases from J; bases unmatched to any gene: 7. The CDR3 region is CAWIKQGVYTEAFF. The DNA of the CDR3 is TGTGCCTGGATCAAACAGGGGGTATACACTGAAGCTTTCTTT.

CDR3 nucleotides: TGTGCCAGTAGTATAGGCCGGCAGGTCTCCTACGAGCAGTACTTC. This gives the protein CASSIGRQVSYEQYF. The chain is built from TRBV19 and TRBJ2-7; D remains ambiguous. The CDR3 runs to 15 residues. Germline V lookup: CDR1 LNHDA, CDR2 SQIVND (reference sequence). V was shortened by 1 base and J by 0 bases, with 10 bases between the two germline ends.